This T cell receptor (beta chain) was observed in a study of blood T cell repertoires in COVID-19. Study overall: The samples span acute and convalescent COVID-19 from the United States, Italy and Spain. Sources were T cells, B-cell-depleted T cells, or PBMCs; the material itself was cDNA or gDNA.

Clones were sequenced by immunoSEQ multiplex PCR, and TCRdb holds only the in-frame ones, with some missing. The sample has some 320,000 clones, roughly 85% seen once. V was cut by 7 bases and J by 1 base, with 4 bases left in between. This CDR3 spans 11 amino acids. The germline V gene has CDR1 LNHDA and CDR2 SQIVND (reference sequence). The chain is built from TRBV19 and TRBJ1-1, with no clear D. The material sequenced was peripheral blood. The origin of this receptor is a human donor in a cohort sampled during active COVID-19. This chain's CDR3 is CASMRNTEAFF. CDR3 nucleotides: TGTGCCAGTATGAGGAACACTGAAGCTTTCTTT.